The sequence of this TCR beta chain was determined in a study of blood T cell repertoires in COVID-19. About the research overall: The cDNA or gDNA used as material had been derived from T cells, B-cell-depleted T cells, or PBMCs.

In the source study's methods: Reference gene primer amplification yielded estimated nucleated cell counts. Clones were read by immunoSEQ multiplex PCR, and TCRdb kept only the in-frame ones, dropping some. That table furnishes V, J and clone size, whereas the DNA furnished D and trimming. The sample contains 300,000 to 350,000 clones, about nine tenths of which appear only once. This CDR3 has 16 residues. CDR1 and CDR2 (germline): SGHAT, FQNNGV. V was clipped by 5 bases and J by 0 bases; unmatched bases: 7. Seattle patients were enrolled while actively infected and followed longitudinally. There are a few counts of this clone.

The TCR originated in a woman aged 50 to 60 with COVID-19, enrolled during active disease. V usage is TRBV11-2 and J usage is TRBJ1-3; 7 nucleotides agree with TRBD1. The sequenced sample was peripheral blood. CDR3 DNA: TGTGCCAGCAGCCCACAGGGGATACTCTCTGGAAACACCATATATTTT. Its translation is CASSPQGILSGNTIYF.